The sequence of this T cell receptor beta chain was determined in a study of technical replicates of blood from several donors. Using immunoSEQ multiplex PCR, the repertoire was profiled, and TCRdb retains in-frame clones only, with some absent. The profile shows 99,000 or so clones, 95% of them singletons. With 3 bases clipped from V and 4 bases from J, the junction kept 8 bases outside the gene matches. The CDR3 contains 15 residues. CDR1 MGHRA and CDR2 YSYEKL come from the germline V gene. This chain joins TRBV4-1 and TRBJ2-5; TRBD1 aligns across 7 bases. Source material: T cells isolated from PBMCs. The receptor's source is a human donor in good health. This chain's CDR3 is CASSQNRGSTETQYF. The DNA of the CDR3 is TGCGCCAGCAGCCAGAACAGGGGTTCAACAGAGACCCAGTACTTC.